This passage covers 8 T cell receptor beta chains from one sample sequenced in a study of response to subunit inactivated influenza vaccine. TCRdb reprocessed the RT-PCR reads with MiXCR, giving one entry per CDR3 protein. The sample records about 650,000 distinct CDR3 sequences, 14% being singletons. The material sequenced was PBMCs from blood, taken about 14 days before vaccination. The receptors were gathered from a man aged 50 to 60 who received an inactivated influenza vaccine.

This clonotype has a handful of counts. This chain connects TRBV3-1 to TRBJ1-6; tentatively, D is TRBD1 (5 bases). CDR1 and CDR2 from the germline V gene are LGHDT and YNNKEL (reference sequence). Deletions cut 8 bases from V and 0 bases from J, with 17 bases between. CDR3 size: 17 residues. Here the CDR3 reads CASRIGGGGSYNSPLHF. CDR3 coding DNA: TGTGCCAGCCGGATCGGCGGGGGAGGCTCCTATAATTCACCCCTCCACTTT. Based on the CDR3 plus reference TRBV3-1 and TRBJ1-6, the full variable domain is DTAVSQTPKYLVTQMGNDKSIKCEQNLGHDTMYWYKQDSKKFLKIMFSYNNKELIINETVPNRFSPKSPDKAHLNLHINSLELGDSAVYFCASRIGGGGSYNSPLHFGNGTRLTVT.

The genes are TRBV2 and TRBJ2-4, with unresolved D. The V gene lost 2 bases and the J gene lost 0 bases, with 8 bases spanning the gap. The CDR3 is 15 amino acids. Germline V gene sequence: CDR1 SNHLY, CDR2 FYNNEI. The CDR3 nucleotides read TGTGCCAGCAGTGAACGGAGAGTAGCCAAAAACATTCAGTACTTC. It codes for CASSERRVAKNIQYF.

This chain uses TRBV6-1 with TRBJ2-1; no firm D call. Trimming left V 5 bases short and J 8 bases short, with 16 bases between. Germline CDR1 is MNHNS and CDR2 is SASEGT. The length of the CDR3 is 14 residues. This CDR3 is CASSRMALGHEQFF. DNA for the CDR3: TGTGCCAGCAGTCGTATGGCCTTGGGCCATGAGCAGTTCTTC.

The chain recombines TRBV11-3 with TRBJ2-2; TRBD2 might be the D (5 bases). Trimming pared 6 bases from V and 4 bases from J, leaving 21 bases between. The CDR3 is made up of 17 amino acids. Germline-derived CDR1 and CDR2 are SGHNT and YENEEA. CDR3 sequence reads: CASSFPGMSKVTGELFF. CDR3 in DNA: TGTGCCAGCAGTTTTCCCGGGATGTCCAAGGTCACCGGGGAGCTGTTTTTT.

This clonotype was seen a few times. The chain recombines TRBV7-3 with TRBJ2-2, with D possibly called TRBD1 or TRBD2 (5 bases each). Germline CDR1 reads SGHTA; CDR2 reads FQGTGA. The CDR3 has 14 residues. V gave up 6 bases and J gave up 2 bases, with 10 bases separating them. CDR3 nucleotide sequence: TGTGCCAGCAGTAAGAGGGGCAACACCGGGGAGCTGTTTTTT. This codes for CASSKRGNTGELFF.

The rearrangement links TRBV5-1 to TRBJ2-7; D gene unclear. CDR3 length equals 13 residues. V shed 4 bases and J shed 7 bases, with 15 bases lying between them. CDR1 is SGHRS, CDR2 YFSETQ, per germline. In DNA, the CDR3 is TGCGCCAGCAGCCCGGGCCCCTCTGGTGAGCAGTACTTC. Protein sequence: CASSPGPSGEQYF.

This chain links TRBV20-1 with TRBJ2-1; D ambiguous. The CDR3 is 12 amino acids. The germline V gene has CDR1 DFQATT and CDR2 SNEGSKA (reference sequence). Deletions cut 3 bases from V and 3 bases from J, with 6 bases between. This chain's CDR3 is CSASSGYNEQFF. The CDR3 DNA is TGCAGTGCTAGTTCCGGCTACAATGAGCAGTTCTTC.

This clonotype was detected a few times. The rearrangement joins TRBV5-1 to TRBJ2-3, with 7 positions matching TRBD2. The CDR3 runs 17 residues. CDR1 is SGHRS, CDR2 YFSETQ, per germline. The ends lost 0 bases at V and 2 bases at J; junction bases unmatched: 9. The CDR3 DNA reads TGCGCCAGCAGCTTGGAAGGGAGAGCGGGACTCACAGATACGCAGTATTTT. This encodes CASSLEGRAGLTDTQYF.